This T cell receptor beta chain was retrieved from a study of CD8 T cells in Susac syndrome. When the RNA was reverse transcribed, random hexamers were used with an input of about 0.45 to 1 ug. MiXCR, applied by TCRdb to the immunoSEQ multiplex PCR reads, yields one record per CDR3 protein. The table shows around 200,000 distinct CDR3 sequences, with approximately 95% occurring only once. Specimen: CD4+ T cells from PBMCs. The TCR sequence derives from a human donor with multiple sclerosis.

The CDR3: CSVEKDNEKLFF. The CDR3 DNA is TGCAGCGTTGAAAAGGATAATGAAAAACTGTTTTTT. This sequence joins TRBV29-1 and TRBJ1-4, with unresolved D. The CDR3 is 12 residues long. The V end lost 2 bases, the J end lost 4 bases, and 5 bases lay between the germline ends. Germline V CDR1 and CDR2: SQVTM, ANQGSEA.